The 6 T cell receptor beta chains reported below all come from one sample, sequenced in a study of regulatory T cells in long-lasting Graves disease. Both iRepertoire HTBI primers and Arm-PCR of CDR3 regions were used to build the TCR beta libraries. TCRdb processed the multiplex PCR reads anew with MiXCR; each CDR3 protein has one entry. Among 400,000 to 500,000 distinct CDR3 sequences listed, roughly 21% were seen once. Described time point: persistent/refractory GD, antithyroid drugs over 5 years with positive TRAb. PBMCs provided the RNA from which the TCR library was made. The sample in question was peripheral blood mononuclear cells (PBMCs), obtained when the disease was refractory, from a patient treated with antithyroid drugs. These receptors were obtained from a female donor with Graves disease.

This clonotype was counted many times. The chain combines TRBV11-3 with TRBJ2-5; possible D gene TRBD1, 6 bases. This CDR3 is built from 13 residues. Germline values: CDR1 SGHNT, CDR2 YENEEA. V lost 5 bases and J lost 7, with 14 bases in between. The CDR3 nucleotides read TGTGCCAGCAGCAAGAAGACAGGCACGACCCAGTACTTC. The encoded protein is CASSKKTGTTQYF.

The chain couples TRBV29-1 to TRBJ2-7; D unresolved. Germline CDR1 SQVTM, CDR2 ANQGSEA. The CDR3 covers 10 residues. Trimming shortened V by 4 bases and J by 5 bases, and 6 bases separated the two germline ends. This CDR3 is CSVGNHEQYF. CDR3 bases: TGCAGCGTTGGCAACCACGAGCAGTACTTC.

The rearrangement joins TRBV7-2 to TRBJ1-6; D not resolved. Trimming cost V 1 base and J 12 bases, with 22 bases left between them. There are 17 residues in the CDR3. Germline CDR1 reads SGHTA; CDR2 reads FQGNSA. The CDR3 region is CASSLGSGPSYNIPLHF. DNA for the CDR3: TGTGCCAGCAGCTTAGGGTCAGGCCCTTCCTATAATATACCCCTCCACTTT.

The chain joins TRBV6-1 to TRBJ1-1; D is perhaps TRBD1 (6 bases). The CDR3 consists of 16 residues. Trimming removed 8 bases at V and 2 bases at J, with 21 bases between. Per the germline V gene, CDR1 is MNHNS and CDR2 is SASEGT. The CDR3 DNA follows: TGTGCCAGCCAAAAGGTCGGGGGGCGACTAAACACTGAAGCTTTCTTT. It is translated as CASQKVGGRLNTEAFF.

The sample holds many counts of this clonotype. The chain employs TRBV7-8 and TRBJ2-5; perhaps D is TRBD1 or TRBD2 (5 bases each). CDR3 length equals 15 residues. Germline assignment: CDR1 SGHVS and CDR2 FQNEAQ. Trimming removed 3 bases from V and 2 bases from J, with 13 bases in between. CDR3: CASSLSGGSQETQYF. In DNA, the CDR3 is TGTGCCAGCAGCTTGAGTGGGGGATCTCAAGAGACCCAGTACTTC.

In this sample, this clonotype turned up a few times. This sequence joins TRBV10-2 and TRBJ2-1, with TRBD2 matching 10 bases. Unmatched junction bases numbered 13, after V lost 7 bases and J lost 10 bases. CDR1 is WSHSY, CDR2 SAAADI, per germline. The CDR3 extends over 15 amino acids. The CDR3 nucleotides are TGCGCCAGCATAGGGGTCGGAATAGCGGGAGGAGAGCAGTTCTTC. It yields the protein CASIGVGIAGGEQFF.